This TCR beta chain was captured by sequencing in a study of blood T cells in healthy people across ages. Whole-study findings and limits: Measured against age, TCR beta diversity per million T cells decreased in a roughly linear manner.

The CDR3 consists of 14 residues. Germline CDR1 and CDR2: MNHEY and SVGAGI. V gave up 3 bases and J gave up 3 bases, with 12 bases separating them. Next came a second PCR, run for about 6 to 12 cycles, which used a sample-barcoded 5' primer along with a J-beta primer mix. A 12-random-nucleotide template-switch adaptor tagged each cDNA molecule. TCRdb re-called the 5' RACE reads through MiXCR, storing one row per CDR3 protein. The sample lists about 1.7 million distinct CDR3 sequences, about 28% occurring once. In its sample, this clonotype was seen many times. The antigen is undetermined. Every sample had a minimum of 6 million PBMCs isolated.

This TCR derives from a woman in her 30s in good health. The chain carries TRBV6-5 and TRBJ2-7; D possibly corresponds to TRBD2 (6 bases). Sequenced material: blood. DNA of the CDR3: TGTGCCAGCAGTTATGAGACTAGAAGCTACGAGCAGTACTTC. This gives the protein CASSYETRSYEQYF.